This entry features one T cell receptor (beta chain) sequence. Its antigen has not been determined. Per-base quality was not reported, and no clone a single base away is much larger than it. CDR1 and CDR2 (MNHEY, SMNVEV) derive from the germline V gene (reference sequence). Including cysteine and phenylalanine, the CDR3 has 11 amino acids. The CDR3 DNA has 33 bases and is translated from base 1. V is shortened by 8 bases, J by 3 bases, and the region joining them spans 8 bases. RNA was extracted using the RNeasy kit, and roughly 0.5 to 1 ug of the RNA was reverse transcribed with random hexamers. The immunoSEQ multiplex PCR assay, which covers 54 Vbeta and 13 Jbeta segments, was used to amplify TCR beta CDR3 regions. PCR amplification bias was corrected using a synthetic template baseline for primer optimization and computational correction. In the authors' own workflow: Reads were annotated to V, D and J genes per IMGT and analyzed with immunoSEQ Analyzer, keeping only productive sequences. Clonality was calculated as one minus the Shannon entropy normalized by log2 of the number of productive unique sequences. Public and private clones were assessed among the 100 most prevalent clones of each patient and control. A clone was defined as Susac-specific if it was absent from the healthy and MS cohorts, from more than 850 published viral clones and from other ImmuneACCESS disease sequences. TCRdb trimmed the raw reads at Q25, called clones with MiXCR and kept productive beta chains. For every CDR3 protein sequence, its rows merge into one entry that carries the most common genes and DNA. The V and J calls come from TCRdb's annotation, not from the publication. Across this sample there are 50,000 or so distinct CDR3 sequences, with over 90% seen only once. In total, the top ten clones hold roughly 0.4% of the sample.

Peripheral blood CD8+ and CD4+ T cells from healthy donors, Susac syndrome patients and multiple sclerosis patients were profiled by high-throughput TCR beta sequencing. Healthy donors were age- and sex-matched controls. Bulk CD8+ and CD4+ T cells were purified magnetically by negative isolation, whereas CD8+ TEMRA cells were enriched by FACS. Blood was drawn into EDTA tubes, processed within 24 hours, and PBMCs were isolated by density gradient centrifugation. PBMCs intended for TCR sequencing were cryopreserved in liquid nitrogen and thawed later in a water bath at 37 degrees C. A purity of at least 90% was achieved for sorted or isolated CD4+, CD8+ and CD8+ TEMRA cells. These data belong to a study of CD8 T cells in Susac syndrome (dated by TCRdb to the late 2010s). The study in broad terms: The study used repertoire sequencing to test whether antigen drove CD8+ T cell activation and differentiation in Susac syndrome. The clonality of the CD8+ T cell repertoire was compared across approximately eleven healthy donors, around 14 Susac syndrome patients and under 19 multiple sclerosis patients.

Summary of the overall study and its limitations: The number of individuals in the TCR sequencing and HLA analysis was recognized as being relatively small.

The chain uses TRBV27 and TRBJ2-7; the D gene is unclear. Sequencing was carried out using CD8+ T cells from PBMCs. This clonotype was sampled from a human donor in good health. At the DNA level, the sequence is TGTGCCAGCTCCGGCCTCTACGAGCAGTACTTC. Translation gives CASSGLYEQYF.